The clone carrying this T cell receptor (beta chain) was counted a few times. Its matching antigen is unknown. The V end lost 5 bases, the J end lost 3 bases, and 19 bases lay between the germline ends. The CDR3 spans 16 residues. Germline V gives CDR1 SGHAT, CDR2 FQNNGV. The data derive from a study of T-cell memory formation after mild COVID-19. Points from the study as a whole: Pre-infection memory already had some responding clones, implying cross-reactive memory joined. Clones shrinking between day 15 and 85 showed a balanced CD4/CD8 split, and those that grew later tilted toward CD4+.

With constant-segment primers, 5'RACE yielded cDNA libraries of TCR alpha and TCR beta that carried sample barcodes and UMIs. MiXCR was run by TCRdb on the 5' RACE reads, yielding one entry per CDR3 protein. The sample gives about 140,000 distinct CDR3 sequences, more than 13% of which show up once; 25% to 30% is in the top ten. Sample: PBMCs or a T cell subset sorted from them (not recorded which). The chain is built from TRBV11-2 and TRBJ1-1; the D is unclear. This receptor was identified in an adult woman who had mild COVID-19 (a few samples of this study predate the infection). Cell type and time point are not known. This chain's CDR3 is CASSPYSTVVYTEAFF. The CDR3 DNA is TGTGCCAGCAGCCCCTATTCTACAGTCGTGTACACTGAAGCTTTCTTT.